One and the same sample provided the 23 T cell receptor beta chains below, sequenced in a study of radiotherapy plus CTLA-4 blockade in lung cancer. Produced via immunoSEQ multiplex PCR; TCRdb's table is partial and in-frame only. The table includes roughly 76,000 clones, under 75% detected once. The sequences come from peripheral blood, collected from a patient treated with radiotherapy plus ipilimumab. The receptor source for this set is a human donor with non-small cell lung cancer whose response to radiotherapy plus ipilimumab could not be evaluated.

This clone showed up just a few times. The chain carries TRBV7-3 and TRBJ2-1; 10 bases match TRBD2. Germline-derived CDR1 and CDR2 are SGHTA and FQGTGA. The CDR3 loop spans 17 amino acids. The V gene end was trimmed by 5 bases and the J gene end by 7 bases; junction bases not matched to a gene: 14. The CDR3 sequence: CASSTKARTSGHNEQFF. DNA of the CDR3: TGTGCCAGCAGCACAAAGGCTCGGACTAGCGGACATAATGAGCAGTTCTTC.

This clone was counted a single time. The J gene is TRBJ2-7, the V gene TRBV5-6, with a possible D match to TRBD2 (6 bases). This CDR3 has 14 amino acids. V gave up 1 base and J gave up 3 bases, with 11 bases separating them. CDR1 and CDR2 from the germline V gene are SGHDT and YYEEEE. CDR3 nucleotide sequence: TGTGCCAGCAGCTTGACCGGGAGAGGCTACGAGCAGTACTTC. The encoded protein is CASSLTGRGYEQYF.

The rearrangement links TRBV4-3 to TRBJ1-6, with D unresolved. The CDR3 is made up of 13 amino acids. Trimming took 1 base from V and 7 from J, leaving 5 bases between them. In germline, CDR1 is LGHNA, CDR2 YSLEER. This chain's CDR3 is CASSQVANSPLHF. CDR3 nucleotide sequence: TGCGCCAGCAGCCAAGTTGCGAATTCACCCCTCCACTTT.

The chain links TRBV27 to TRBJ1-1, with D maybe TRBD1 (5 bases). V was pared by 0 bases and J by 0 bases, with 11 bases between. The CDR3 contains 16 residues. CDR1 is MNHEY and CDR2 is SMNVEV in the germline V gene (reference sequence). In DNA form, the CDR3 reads TGTGCCAGCAGTTTATCCTCGGGGGGACTGAACACTGAAGCTTTCTTT. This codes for CASSLSSGGLNTEAFF.

Here the CDR3 reads CASRLTGGAETQYF. CDR3 in DNA: TGTGCCAGCAGGCTGACAGGGGGTGCAGAGACCCAGTACTTC. The genes are TRBV11-2 and TRBJ2-5, with 9 nucleotides matching TRBD1. The CDR3 contains 14 residues. Per germline, CDR1 SGHAT and CDR2 FQNNGV. V was clipped by 6 bases and J by 4 bases; unmatched bases: 6.

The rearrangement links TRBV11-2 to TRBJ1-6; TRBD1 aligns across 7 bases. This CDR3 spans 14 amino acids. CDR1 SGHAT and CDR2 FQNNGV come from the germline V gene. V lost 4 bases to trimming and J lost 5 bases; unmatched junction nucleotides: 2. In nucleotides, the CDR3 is TGTGCCAGCAGCTCCGGGACAGATAATTCACCCCTCCACTTT. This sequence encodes CASSSGTDNSPLHF.

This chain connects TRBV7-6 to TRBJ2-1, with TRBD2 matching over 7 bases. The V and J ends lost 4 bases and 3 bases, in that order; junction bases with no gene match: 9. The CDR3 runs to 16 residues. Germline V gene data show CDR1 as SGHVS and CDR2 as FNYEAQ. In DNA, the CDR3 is TGTGCCAGCAGCTGGTCGGCGGGAGTAAACTACAATGAGCAGTTCTTC. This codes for CASSWSAGVNYNEQFF. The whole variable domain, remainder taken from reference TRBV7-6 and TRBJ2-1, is GAGVSQSPRYKVTKRGQDVALRCDPISGHVSLYWYRQALGQGPEFLTYFNYEAQQDKSGLPNDRFSAERPEGSISTLTIQRTEQRDSAMYRCASSWSAGVNYNEQFFGPGTRLTVL.

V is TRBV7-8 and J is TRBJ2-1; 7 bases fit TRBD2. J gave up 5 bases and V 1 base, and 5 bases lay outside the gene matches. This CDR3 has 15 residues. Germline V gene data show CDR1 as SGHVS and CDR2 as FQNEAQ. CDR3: CASSLGASGNNEQFF. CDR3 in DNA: TGTGCCAGCAGCTTAGGAGCTAGCGGAAACAATGAGCAGTTCTTC.

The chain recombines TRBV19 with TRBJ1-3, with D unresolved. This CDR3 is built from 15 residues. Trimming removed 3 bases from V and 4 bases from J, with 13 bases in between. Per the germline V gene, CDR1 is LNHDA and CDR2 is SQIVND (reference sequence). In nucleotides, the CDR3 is TGTGCCAGTAGTATTCAGGCGCCCCTCGGAAACACCATATATTTT. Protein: CASSIQAPLGNTIYF.

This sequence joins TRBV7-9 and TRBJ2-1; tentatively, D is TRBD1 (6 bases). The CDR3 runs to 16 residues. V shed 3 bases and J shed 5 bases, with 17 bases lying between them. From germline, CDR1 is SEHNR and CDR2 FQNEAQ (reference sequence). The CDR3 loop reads CASSFRDISSNNEQFF. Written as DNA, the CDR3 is TGTGCCAGCAGCTTCCGGGACATTAGTTCAAACAATGAGCAGTTCTTC.

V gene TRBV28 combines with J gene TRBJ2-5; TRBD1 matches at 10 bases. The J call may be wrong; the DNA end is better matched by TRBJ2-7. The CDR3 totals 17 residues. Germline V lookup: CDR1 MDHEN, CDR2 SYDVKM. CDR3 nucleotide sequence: TGTGCCAGCAGTCGTTTGCTTGGGACAGGGGTCCCCTACGAGCAGTACTTC. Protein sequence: CASSRLLGTGVPYEQYF.

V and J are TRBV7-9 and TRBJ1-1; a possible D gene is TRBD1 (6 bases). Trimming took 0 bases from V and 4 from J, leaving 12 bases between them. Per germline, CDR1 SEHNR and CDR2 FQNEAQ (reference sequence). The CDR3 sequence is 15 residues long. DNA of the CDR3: TGTGCCAGCAGCTTAGCGGGGGCAGGGAGCACTGAAGCTTTCTTT. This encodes CASSLAGAGSTEAFF. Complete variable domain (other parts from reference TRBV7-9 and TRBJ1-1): DTGVSQNPRHKITKRGQNVTFRCDPISEHNRLYWYRQTLGQGPEFLTYFQNEAQLEKSRLLSDRFSAERPKGSFSTLEIQRTEQGDSAMYLCASSLAGAGSTEAFFGQGTRLTVV.

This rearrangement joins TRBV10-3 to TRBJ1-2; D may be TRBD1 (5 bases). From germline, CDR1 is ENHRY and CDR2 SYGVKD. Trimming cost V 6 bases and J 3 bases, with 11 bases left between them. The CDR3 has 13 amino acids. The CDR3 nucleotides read TGTGCCATCAGGGACGCGGGGGACTATGGCTACACCTTC. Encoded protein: CAIRDAGDYGYTF.

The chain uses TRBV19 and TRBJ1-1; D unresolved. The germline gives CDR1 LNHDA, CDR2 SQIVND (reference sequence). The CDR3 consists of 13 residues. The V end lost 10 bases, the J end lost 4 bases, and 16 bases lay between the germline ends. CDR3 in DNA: TGTGCCACCCACTCCCCCTATGGCACTGAAGCTTTCTTT. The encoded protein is CATHSPYGTEAFF.

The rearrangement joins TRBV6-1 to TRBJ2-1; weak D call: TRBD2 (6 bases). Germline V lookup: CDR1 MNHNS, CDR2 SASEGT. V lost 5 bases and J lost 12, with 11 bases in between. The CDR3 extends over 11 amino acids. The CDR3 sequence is CASSSGTRQFF. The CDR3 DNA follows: TGTGCCAGCAGTTCCGGGACTCGGCAGTTCTTC.

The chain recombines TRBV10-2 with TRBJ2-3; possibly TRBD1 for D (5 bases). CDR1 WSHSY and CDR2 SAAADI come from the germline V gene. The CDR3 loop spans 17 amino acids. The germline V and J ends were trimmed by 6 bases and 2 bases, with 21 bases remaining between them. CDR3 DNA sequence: TGCGCCAGCAGCAAATCAGGGCCCGGGTTTCTCACAGATACGCAGTATTTT. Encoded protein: CASSKSGPGFLTDTQYF.

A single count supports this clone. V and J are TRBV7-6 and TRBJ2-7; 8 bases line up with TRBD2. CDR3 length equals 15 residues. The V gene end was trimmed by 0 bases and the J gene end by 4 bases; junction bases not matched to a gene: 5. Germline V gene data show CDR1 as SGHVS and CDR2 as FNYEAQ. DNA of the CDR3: TGTGCCAGCAGCTTAGCGGATCGGGGGGGGTACGAGCAGTACTTC. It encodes CASSLADRGGYEQYF.

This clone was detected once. In nucleotides, the CDR3 is TGTGCCAGCAGCCCAATAGCGGGTCCCAATGAGCAGTTCTTC. It yields the protein CASSPIAGPNEQFF. V and J are TRBV9 and TRBJ2-1; 7 nucleotides align to TRBD2. V gave up 4 bases and J gave up 6 bases; unmatched junction bases: 7. Germline V gene lookup returns CDR1 SGDLS and CDR2 YYNGEE. The CDR3 is 14 residues long.

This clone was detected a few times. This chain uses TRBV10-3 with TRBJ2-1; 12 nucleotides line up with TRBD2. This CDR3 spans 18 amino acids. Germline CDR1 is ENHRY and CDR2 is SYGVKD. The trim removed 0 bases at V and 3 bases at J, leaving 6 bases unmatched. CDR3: CAISESASGRGGYNEQFF. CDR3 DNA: TGTGCCATCAGTGAGTCAGCTAGCGGGAGGGGGGGCTACAATGAGCAGTTCTTC.

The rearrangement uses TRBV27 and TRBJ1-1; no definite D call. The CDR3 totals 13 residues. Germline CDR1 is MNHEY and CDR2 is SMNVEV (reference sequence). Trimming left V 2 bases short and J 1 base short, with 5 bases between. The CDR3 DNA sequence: TGTGCCAGCAGTTTAGTCGGGAACACTGAAGCTTTCTTT. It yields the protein CASSLVGNTEAFF.

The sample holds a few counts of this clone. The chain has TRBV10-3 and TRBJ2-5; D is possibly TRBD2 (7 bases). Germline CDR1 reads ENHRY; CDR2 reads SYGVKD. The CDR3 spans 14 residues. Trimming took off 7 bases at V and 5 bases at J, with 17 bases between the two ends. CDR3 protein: CAITSEGGVETQYF. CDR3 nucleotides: TGTGCCATCACGAGTGAGGGGGGGGTTGAGACCCAGTACTTC.

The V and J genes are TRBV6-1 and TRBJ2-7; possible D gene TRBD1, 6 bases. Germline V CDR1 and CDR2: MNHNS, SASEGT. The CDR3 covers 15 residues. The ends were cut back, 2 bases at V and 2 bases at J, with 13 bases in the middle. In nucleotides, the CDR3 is TGTGCCAGCAGTGAACAGGGGTCCATCACCTACGAGCAGTACTTC. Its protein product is CASSEQGSITYEQYF.

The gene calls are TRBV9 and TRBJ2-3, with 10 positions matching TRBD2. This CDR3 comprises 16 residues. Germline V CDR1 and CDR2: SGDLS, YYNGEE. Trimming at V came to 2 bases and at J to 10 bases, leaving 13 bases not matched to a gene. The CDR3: CASSVAPSGGGYAQYF. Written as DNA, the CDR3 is TGTGCCAGCAGCGTTGCCCCCAGCGGGGGGGGTTATGCGCAGTATTTT.